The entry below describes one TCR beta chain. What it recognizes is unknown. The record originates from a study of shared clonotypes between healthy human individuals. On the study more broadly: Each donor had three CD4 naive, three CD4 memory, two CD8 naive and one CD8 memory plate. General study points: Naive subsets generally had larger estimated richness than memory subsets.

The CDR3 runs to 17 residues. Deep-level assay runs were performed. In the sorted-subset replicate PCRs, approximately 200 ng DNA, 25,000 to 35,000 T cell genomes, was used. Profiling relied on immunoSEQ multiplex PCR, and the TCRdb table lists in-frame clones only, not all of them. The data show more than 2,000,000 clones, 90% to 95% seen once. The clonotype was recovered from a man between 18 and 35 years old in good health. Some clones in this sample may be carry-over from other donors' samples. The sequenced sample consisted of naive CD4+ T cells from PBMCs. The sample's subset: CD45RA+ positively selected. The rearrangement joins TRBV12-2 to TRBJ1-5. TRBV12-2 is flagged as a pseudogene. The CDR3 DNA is TGTGCAAGTCGAAAACGGGAGGGGGCGGCAGAAAATCAGCCCCAGCATTTT. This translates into CASRKREGAAENQPQHF.